Detailed here is one T cell receptor beta chain. The data stem from a study of blood T cells in healthy people across ages. A second roughly 7 to 12 cycle PCR used barcoded and J-beta primers. Each CDR3 protein gets one entry after TCRdb re-called the 5' RACE reads with MiXCR. The sample lists around 650,000 distinct CDR3 sequences; 40% to 50% were seen once. V lost 10 bases and J 5 bases, leaving 11 bases between the germline ends. CDR3 size: 11 residues. The germline V gene has CDR1 SGHTS and CDR2 YDEGEE. The sequencing sample was made of blood. This receptor was identified in an elderly man in good health. V and J are TRBV5-8 and TRBJ2-3; D is unclear. The CDR3 DNA reads TGTGCCTCTGAATGGCTAGATACGCAGTATTTT. Translating it yields CASEWLDTQYF.